This TCR beta chain derives from a study of regulatory T cells in long-lasting Graves disease. Study observations and caveats: Preferential use of TRBV28, TRBJ1-2 and TRBJ2-5 was seen in persistent disease.

Both iRepertoire HTBI primers and Arm-PCR of CDR3 regions were used to build the TCR beta libraries. TCRdb processed the multiplex PCR reads anew with MiXCR; each CDR3 protein has one entry. Of approximately 440,000 distinct CDR3 sequences in the sample, 15% to 20% were seen once. Documented time point: newly diagnosed GD, antithyroid drugs for less than 3 months. From PBMCs, RNA was extracted and then used to make the TCR library. As concerns this clonotype: Its cognate antigen is unknown.

This CDR3 comprises 14 residues. Germline V gene data show CDR1 as SGHNT and CDR2 as YYREEE (reference sequence). V was pared by 4 bases and J by 4 bases, with 14 bases between. This sample also appeared in a second study, on T cells in Graves' hyperthyroidism and ophthalmopathy. That paper states: The HTBI primer set was used in a first-round RT-PCR of the TCR CDR3.

The V call is TRBV5-4, the J call TRBJ1-2; D possibly corresponds to TRBD1 (5 bases). The sample was peripheral blood mononuclear cells (PBMCs), taken at new diagnosis, from a patient treated with antithyroid drugs. The TCR sequence derives from a man aged 35 to 55 with Graves disease. CDR3 in DNA: TGTGCCAGCAGCCGATCCGGGACGGGCTATGGCTACACCTTC. This encodes CASSRSGTGYGYTF.